Shown below are 2 T cell receptor beta chains from a single sample sequenced in a study of cytomegalovirus exposure and HLA in healthy donors. Some clones are missing from TCRdb's copy, which holds only in-frame ones; the method was immunoSEQ multiplex PCR. The profile shows under 150,000 clones, roughly nine tenths of them singletons. Sequencing input: PBMCs. The source of these receptors is a man aged 18 to 29 in good health and CMV-seronegative.

V gene TRBV6-5 combines with J gene TRBJ2-3, with 11 bases identical to TRBD2. The germline gives CDR1 MNHEY, CDR2 SVGAGI. Trimming took 3 bases from V and 3 from J; bases not matched to a gene: 2. The CDR3 is made up of 15 amino acids. CDR3 loop: CASSYSGRGTDTQYF. In DNA form, the CDR3 reads TGTGCCAGCAGTTATAGCGGGAGGGGGACAGATACGCAGTATTTT.

V usage is TRBV5-1 and J usage is TRBJ2-1; 9 nucleotides agree with TRBD1. CDR3 length equals 15 residues. Looked up from germline, CDR1 is SGHRS and CDR2 is YFSETQ. J lost 9 bases, V lost 1 base, and 8 bases had no gene match. The CDR3 DNA reads TGCGCCAGCAGCTTGTACAGGGGGCGAGATGGTGAGCAGTTCTTC. It yields the protein CASSLYRGRDGEQFF.